These 4 T cell receptor beta chains share one sample of origin, sequenced in a study of T cell responses to AZD1222 COVID-19 vaccine (dated by TCRdb to the early 2020s). The library was built by means of the immunoSEQ multiplex PCR assay. This immuneACCESS table, as held by TCRdb, lists in-frame sequences with V and J called but not all clones. Of the missing ones, under half trace to an unresolved V gene in checked studies; the others have no known cause. The sample yields about 89,000 clones; 86% were counted once. The leading ten clones occupy less than 6.5% of the sample. This specimen's time point label, interpreted: about 28 days (+/-7) after the second vaccine dose. Specimen: peripheral blood, collected 28 days after the second AZD1222 dose. The origin of the receptors is an adult who received the AZD1222 COVID-19 vaccine.

There are a few counts of this clone. This sequence joins TRBV30 and TRBJ1-5, with 7 bases aligning to TRBD1. Germline assignment: CDR1 GTSNPN and CDR2 SVGIG (reference sequence). This CDR3 is built from 13 residues. V dropped 0 bases and J dropped 7; count of bases not matched to a gene: 3. The CDR3 loop reads CAWSVGGGQPQHF. The CDR3 DNA reads TGTGCCTGGAGTGTAGGGGGCGGCCAGCCCCAGCATTTT. The complete variable domain, with remaining parts taken from reference TRBV30 and TRBJ1-5, reads SQTIHQWPATLVQPVGSPLSLECTVEGTSNPNLYWYRQAAGRGLQLLFYSVGIGQISSEVPQNLSASRPQDRQFILSSKKLLLSDSGFYLCAWSVGGGQPQHFGDGTRLSIL.

This chain links TRBV10-1 with TRBJ2-2; 16 positions agree with TRBD2. The CDR3 is 18 residues long. V lost 7 bases and J lost 2; bases outside the gene matches: 7. Germline CDR1 and CDR2: WNHNN and SYGVQD (reference sequence). The CDR3 region is CASTPGLAGGKNTGELFF. CDR3 in DNA: TGCGCCAGCACACCGGGACTAGCGGGGGGGAAAAACACCGGGGAGCTGTTTTTT.

The rearrangement joins TRBV2 to TRBJ2-3, with TRBD1 matching 7 bases. With 8 bases clipped from V and 2 bases from J, the junction kept 7 bases outside the gene matches. CDR1 SNHLY and CDR2 FYNNEI come from the germline V gene. The CDR3 spans 14 residues. The chain's CDR3 is CASALGQITDTQYF. DNA of the CDR3: TGTGCCAGCGCCTTGGGACAGATCACAGATACGCAGTATTTT.

This clone occurred once. The V call is TRBV7-9, the J call TRBJ1-6; TRBD1 matches 9 bases. The V gene's germline CDR1 is SEHNR and CDR2 FQNEAQ (reference sequence). J lost 5 bases, V lost 5 bases, and 13 bases had no gene match. This CDR3 comprises 18 residues. The CDR3 loop reads CASSSRDRATLNNSPLHF. CDR3 nucleotide sequence: TGTGCCAGCAGCAGCCGGGACAGGGCCACGCTGAATAATTCACCCCTCCACTTT.